This entry concerns a single T cell receptor (beta chain). Its binding antigen is unknown. No clone much larger than this one lies a single base away; base qualities are absent. V is pared back by 0 bases and J by 2 bases, with 11 bases lying between the germline termini. The CDR3 has 15 amino acids, counting the end cysteine and phenylalanine. Only CDR3 DNA is held: 45 bases, read in frame from base 1. CDR1 LGHNA and CDR2 YSLEER are derived from the germline V gene. This entry comes from a study of Ad26.COV2.S vaccination and SARS-CoV-2 variants listed by TCRdb under 2021. Some background on the complete study: Donors in the vaccine arm were drawn from COV1001, a multicentre, randomized, double-blind, placebo-controlled phase I-IIa trial testing Ad26.COV2.S in healthy adults. Ad26.COV2.S was administered intramuscularly at a dose of 5x10^10 or 1x10^11 viral particles, either as one shot or as two shots given 56 days apart. Trial participants were randomized into five groups of five, in which low-dose or high-dose Ad26.COV2.S was given once or twice, or placebo was given on both occasions. A total of some 30 samples were included in the TCR-sequenced set, comprising roughly 19 Ad26.COV2.S vaccine recipients, 5 placebo recipients and 8 SARS-CoV-2 convalescent individuals. Throughout the experiments and outcome assessment, investigators stayed blinded to trial group allocation. The specificity and breadth of SARS-CoV-2-reactive T cell receptors after Ad26.COV2.S vaccination were assessed by TCRbeta repertoire sequencing.

The immunoSEQ Assay was the method used to sequence TCRbeta CDR3 regions. After extraction, genomic DNA underwent amplification by bias-controlled multiplex PCR, followed by high-throughput sequencing. In the authors' own workflow: To quantify the absolute abundance of every unique TCRbeta CDR3 region, sequences were collapsed and filtered. Usable DNA was measured by amplifying reference genes present in all nucleated cells, and TCRbeta template counts were normalized to that usable DNA to estimate T cell fraction. Repertoire TCRs were annotated as SARS-CoV-2-specific by exact matching of V gene, CDR3 amino acid sequence and J gene to a known reactive TCR set. The reference SARS-CoV-2 TCR set was obtained from MIRA and was filtered for enrichment in COVID-19-positive ImmuneCODE repertoires, whereby public or cross-reactive TCRs were removed. Based on the MIRA antigens, annotated TCRs were further analysed at the level of specific ORF or position within ORF. Depth was the summed frequency of annotated unique rearrangements, while breadth was defined as annotated unique rearrangements over total unique productive rearrangements. TCR breadth was compared between groups using two-sided Wilcoxon rank-sum tests. Drawn from immuneACCESS, this table holds only the in-frame rearrangements with V and J called that TCRdb kept. Clones are partly lost; checked studies trace under half to an unresolved V gene and leave the rest unexplained. The V and J calls and the clone size are those of that table, but D and trimming were determined from the DNA. A total of 300,000 to 350,000 clones appear in this sample, about 87% of them only once. The top ten hold 6.4% of the sample.

The treatment or condition label corresponds to: 15 to 20 received Ad26.COV2.S at low or high dose, single or two shots; roughly 5 received placebo; per-sample allocation not given. For vaccine and placebo recipients, the sequenced repertoires came from samples collected on day 63 after the first injection. In Cohort 1b, some 25 adults aged 18-55 years were enrolled at a single site in Boston, USA, between 29 July and 7 August 2020. Ad26.COV2.S consisted of a replication-incompetent adenovirus type 26 vector by which a prefusion-stabilized SARS-CoV-2 spike protein from the original Wuhan strain was expressed. The investigation overall reported the following: After vaccination, spike-specific CD8+ and CD4+ T cell responses were reported to show substantial breadth. Vaccine and placebo recipients had similar non-spike TCR breadth, a finding consistent with the vaccine containing only spike. Ad26.COV2.S recipients had higher spike-specific TCR breadth than placebo recipients (P = 0.0014). The study lacked the statistical power to compare responses across vaccine doses or regimens. It was noted by the authors that total T cell responses may have been underestimated by the TCR breadth and depth analyses.

The sequence came from a person between 18 and 65 years old who received the Ad26.COV2.S COVID-19 vaccine or a placebo. The sequencing here drew on peripheral blood, taken in a trial of Ad26.COV2.S vaccine versus placebo. The chain is encoded by TRBV4-3 joined to TRBJ2-7; the D gene cannot be resolved reliably. The DNA is TGCGCCAGCAGCCAAGACGCGGTGACCCCCTACGAGCAGTACTTC. Its protein reads: CASSQDAVTPYEQYF.